Included here is one T cell receptor beta chain sequence, with context. Its antigen is not identified. This entry comes from a study of monozygotic twins with inflammatory bowel disease. This CDR3 comprises 13 residues. Germline values: CDR1 LGHDT, CDR2 YNNKEL (reference sequence). TCRdb reprocessed the 5' RACE reads, keeping one entry per CDR3 protein, no DNA. The sample spans about 450,000 distinct CDR3 sequences; the ten largest clones claim roughly 2.3%. Study results and caveats: In patient repertoires, differing immunosuppressive treatments may have added some variability.

The V and J genes are TRBV3-1 and TRBJ1-1; the D gene TCRdb calls, TRBD1, cannot be checked with no DNA. Sequenced material: blood. This receptor was obtained from a human donor with ulcerative colitis or Crohn's disease, or a healthy co-twin of an affected twin (not recorded which). CDR3 in amino acids: CASSLGQAPEAFF.